The entry below gives a single TCR beta chain sequence along with its context. What it recognizes is unknown. The CDR3 is 14 amino acids. Unmatched junction bases numbered 0, after V lost 0 bases and J lost 3 bases. CDR1 LGHNA and CDR2 YNFKEQ come from the germline V gene. PCR was performed using 60 Vbeta and 13 Jbeta primers. How the authors handled the data: Among the unique TCR beta chains that a later analysis counted, about 85 million in all, some 10 million were shared. Sequencing was performed with immunoSEQ multiplex PCR; in TCRdb, only in-frame clones are kept and a portion is missing. D and trimming come from the DNA, and the V and J calls and clone size come from that table. The sample holds some 75,000 clones. This entry comes from a study of cytomegalovirus exposure and HLA in healthy donors. Study-level points and caveats: A later analysis associated 16,951 TCR beta sequences with HLA alleles at a 0.05 false discovery rate. Follow-up analysis seemed to connect common viral pathogens with several of the most significant clusters identified.

This chain connects TRBV4-2 to TRBJ2-7, with 9 bases fitting TRBD2. This sequence originates from a boy aged 5-17 years in good health and CMV-seronegative. The specimen was PBMCs. In nucleotides, the CDR3 is TGTGCCAGCAGCCAAGATAGCGGGAGCTACGAGCAGTACTTC. It codes for CASSQDSGSYEQYF.